This T cell receptor (beta chain) was identified during a study of response to subunit inactivated influenza vaccine (dated by TCRdb to the late 2010s). As for the study more broadly: To follow how T cells responded to a trivalent subunit inactivated influenza vaccine, the researchers relied on deep quantitative profiling of the T cell receptor repertoire.

Taken with the paper, the label for time point translates to: 40 to 45 days after influenza vaccine administration. Reading from cysteine to phenylalanine, the CDR3 counts 13 amino acids. Only the CDR3 DNA is retained, 39 bases long and in frame from the first base. Per the germline V gene, SNHLY is the CDR1 and FYNNEI is the CDR2. V sheds 3 bases and J sheds 3 bases, leaving 9 bases between their ends. The investigation overall reported the following: The authors proposed that each seasonal influenza vaccination may bring in only a limited number of new T cells.

To prepare the library, RT-PCR was applied. Instrument on record: Illumina HiSeq 2500. Clones were called with MiXCR by TCRdb after fastp trimmed the public reads at Q25, and only in-frame beta chains were retained. Each CDR3 protein gets just one entry, which takes the most common genes and DNA from the rows behind it. This sample gives 450,000 to 500,000 distinct CDR3 sequences in total; 11% of them show up just once. The top ten hold over 9.5% of the sample. Remarks on this clonotype: Its cognate antigen has yet to be identified. Per-nucleotide qualities are absent, and no much larger clonotype sits a single base away.

Recombination joined TRBV2 with TRBJ2-7; the D segment may tentatively be TRBD1 or TRBD2, each giving 5 matched bases. The TCR comes from a man aged 50 to 59 who received an inactivated influenza vaccine. Donor details come from another sample of the same person, matched by shared clones. Sequencing used PBMCs from blood, obtained roughly 6 weeks after vaccination. The CDR3 is CASSEGDIYEQYF. The DNA sequence is TGTGCCAGCAGTGAGGGGGATATCTACGAGCAGTACTTC.